The clone carrying this T cell receptor (beta chain) was seen only a few times. The germline gives CDR1 MNHEY, CDR2 SVGAGI. The CDR3 spans 12 residues. With 7 bases removed from V and 5 bases from J, the gap between germline ends came to 11 bases. A second PCR, run for about 6 to 11 cycles, used a sample-barcoded 5' primer plus a J-beta primer mix. TCRdb analysed the 5' RACE reads with MiXCR anew, one entry per CDR3 protein. The sample has 1,100,000 or so distinct CDR3 sequences, less than 50% seen once. This sample stems from a study of blood T cells in healthy people across ages. Approximately 9.4 milliliters was the volume of peripheral blood drawn from each donor.

The sample taken for sequencing was blood. The TCR comes from a woman aged 55-70 years in good health. J is TRBJ2-5 and V is TRBV6-5; unclear D gene. CDR3 sequence (DNA): TGTGCCAGCAAAGGGATCGGGGAGACCCAGTACTTC. Its translation is CASKGIGETQYF.